This TCR beta chain stems from a study of T cells after yellow fever vaccination. Broader study findings: Boosting was followed by the reappearance of most primary-vaccination clones (roughly 96% CD4, about 89% CD8).

TCRdb used MiXCR to reprocess the 5' RACE reads, holding one entry per CDR3 protein. The profile covers under 550,000 distinct CDR3 sequences, with less than 25% appearing a single time and approximately 16% taken by the ten largest. The CDR3 is 16 residues long. V gave up 4 bases and J gave up 5 bases, with 20 bases separating them. Germline CDR1 reads MGHRA; CDR2 reads YSYEKL. This clonotype occurred a few times. Its antigen is not identified. Sequenced here: PBMCs, sampled approximately 22 days after the first yellow fever vaccination. The sequence came from a man aged 18 to 29 who received the YFV17D yellow fever vaccine. The chain joins TRBV4-1 to TRBJ2-5; perhaps TRBD1 as D (7 bases). The CDR3 DNA follows: TGCGCCAGCAGCCGCGGGACAGCAAGCGGGCGGGAGACCCAGTACTTC. Its protein is CASSRGTASGRETQYF.